The source of this T cell receptor beta chain is a study of blood T cell repertoires in COVID-19. Sequenced by immunoSEQ multiplex PCR; TCRdb stores in-frame clones only, minus some. The sample holds 150,000 or so clones, 85% to 90% seen once. Per the germline V gene, CDR1 is SNHLY and CDR2 is FYNNEI. This CDR3 is 15 amino acids long. The V end was cut by 6 bases, the J end by 2 bases, with 14 bases between. The V call is TRBV2, the J call TRBJ1-5; D perhaps matches TRBD1 (6 bases). This receptor was taken from a man younger than 30 with COVID-19, enrolled during active disease. Sequencing input: peripheral blood. The CDR3 DNA sequence: TGTGCCAGCAGCGTACAGGGAGTAGGCAATCAGCCCCAGCATTTT. Translating it yields CASSVQGVGNQPQHF.